Shown below are 15 T cell receptor beta chains from a single sample sequenced in a study of identical twins. Using its own MiXCR run on the 5' RACE reads, TCRdb lists one record per CDR3 protein. The profile shows 520,000 or so distinct CDR3 sequences, less than 25% of them singletons. The same data also contributed to another study, on T cells expressing NK-cell markers.

Material: CD4+ T cells sorted from blood. The receptors were gathered from a young woman in good health.

The rearrangement links TRBV6-1 to TRBJ1-2; TRBD1 might be the D (6 bases). Trimming removed 5 bases from V and 8 bases from J, with 12 bases in between. The CDR3 has 12 amino acids. In germline, CDR1 is MNHNS, CDR2 SASEGT. The CDR3: CASSLYRDGYTF. CDR3 in DNA: TGTGCCAGCAGTCTGTACAGGGACGGCTACACCTTC.

The chain couples TRBV20-1 to TRBJ2-1; 12 bases map to TRBD2. Unmatched junction bases numbered 10, after V lost 4 bases and J lost 0 bases. Germline CDR1 is DFQATT and CDR2 is SNEGSKA (reference sequence). The CDR3 totals 18 residues. This chain's CDR3 is CSAITTSGSQSSYNEQFF. CDR3 bases: TGCAGTGCTATCACGACTAGCGGGAGCCAAAGCTCCTACAATGAGCAGTTCTTC.

The rearrangement joins TRBV29-1 to TRBJ2-7; 11 positions agree with TRBD2. The V gene's germline CDR1 is SQVTM and CDR2 ANQGSEA. This CDR3 region has 15 residues. V shed 2 bases, J shed 2 bases, and the junction held 5 bases outside the gene matches. CDR3 bases: TGCAGCGTTGAAACCTTTAGCGGGGGGGCCTACGAGCAGTACTTC. It is translated as CSVETFSGGAYEQYF.

The chain couples TRBV7-2 to TRBJ1-2; D call uncertain. This CDR3 comprises 13 residues. Trimming took 4 bases from V and 4 from J, leaving 10 bases between them. The germline CDR1 and CDR2 sequences are SGHTA and FQGNSA. This CDR3 reads CASSSDPGYGYTF. DNA for the CDR3: TGTGCCAGCAGCTCGGATCCCGGCTATGGCTACACCTTC.

At least ten counts were recorded for this clonotype. The chain combines TRBV6-1 with TRBJ2-5; TRBD2 is a possible D gene (6 bases). The germline V gene has CDR1 MNHNS and CDR2 SASEGT. The length of the CDR3 is 15 residues. Trimming left V 7 bases short and J 4 bases short, with 19 bases between. In DNA, the CDR3 is TGTGCCAGCAATACCCAGGCGGGGTATGCAGAGACCCAGTACTTC. Amino acid sequence: CASNTQAGYAETQYF.

This clonotype was counted between two and nine times. The chain recombines TRBV6-1 with TRBJ2-1; tentative D call: TRBD2 (5 bases). Germline V gives CDR1 MNHNS, CDR2 SASEGT. Trimming left V 6 bases short and J 1 base short, with 13 bases between. The CDR3 totals 15 residues. The CDR3 nucleotides are TGTGCCAGCAGCGGAGGACTGGGGTCCTACAATGAGCAGTTCTTC. Amino acid sequence: CASSGGLGSYNEQFF.

The chain is built from TRBV5-1 and TRBJ1-1; D uncertain. The CDR3 totals 13 residues. Trimming took off 4 bases at V and 7 bases at J, with 14 bases between the two ends. CDR1 SGHRS and CDR2 YFSETQ come from the germline V gene. The CDR3 protein is CASSLEAGNEAFF. Written as DNA, the CDR3 is TGCGCCAGCAGCCTTGAGGCTGGGAATGAAGCTTTCTTT.

There are a few counts of this clonotype. The chain combines TRBV20-1 with TRBJ2-1, with TRBD1 as a possible D gene (6 bases). The CDR3 is 13 residues long. Trimming stripped 1 base from V and 7 bases from J, with 11 bases between. Germline V lookup: CDR1 DFQATT, CDR2 SNEGSKA (reference sequence). The CDR3: CSARGDTRNEQFF. The CDR3, as DNA: TGCAGTGCTAGAGGGGACACACGTAATGAGCAGTTCTTC.

This clonotype came up many times. The genes are TRBV29-1 and TRBJ1-2; D not resolved. Trimming removed 5 bases at V and 4 bases at J, with 14 bases between. This CDR3 has 13 amino acids. CDR1 SQVTM and CDR2 ANQGSEA come from the germline V gene. For the CDR3, the DNA is TGCAGCGTTCGACCCGGGGAGGTCTATGGCTACACCTTC. As protein: CSVRPGEVYGYTF. The whole variable domain, remainder taken from reference TRBV29-1 and TRBJ1-2, is SAVISQKPSRDICQRGTSLTIQCQVDSQVTMMFWYRQQPGQSLTLIATANQGSEATYESGFVIDKFPISRPNLTFSTLTVSNMSPEDSSIYLCSVRPGEVYGYTFGSGTRLTVV.

This clonotype was seen a few times. This rearrangement joins TRBV12-3 or TRBV12-4 to TRBJ1-5; weak D call: TRBD1 (6 bases). V was clipped by 6 bases and J by 0 bases, with 9 bases between them. The length of the CDR3 is 14 residues. The CDR3 DNA follows: TGTGCCAGCAGCTACAGGGTTAGCAATCAGCCCCAGCATTTT. Its translation: CASSYRVSNQPQHF.

This clonotype is a singleton in its sample. The chain has TRBV20-1 and TRBJ2-7; D is undetermined. CDR1 is DFQATT and CDR2 is SNEGSKA in the germline V gene (reference sequence). The CDR3 is 12 amino acids. The germline V and J ends were trimmed by 2 bases and 7 bases, with 12 bases remaining between them. The CDR3 loop is CSARMGLREQYF. The CDR3 DNA sequence: TGCAGTGCTAGAATGGGCCTGAGGGAGCAGTACTTC.

The V and J genes are TRBV4-2 and TRBJ1-4; D remains ambiguous. Germline CDR1 reads LGHNA; CDR2 reads YNFKEQ. The ends were cut back, 0 bases at V and 3 bases at J, with 2 bases in the middle. The CDR3 spans 13 residues. This CDR3 reads CASSQDPNEKLFF. The CDR3 coding sequence is TGTGCCAGCAGCCAAGACCCTAATGAAAAACTGTTTTTT.

This clonotype was seen many times. The chain has TRBV3-1 and TRBJ1-4, with 10 bases lining up with TRBD1. From germline, CDR1 is LGHDT and CDR2 YNNKEL (reference sequence). The CDR3 covers 14 residues. With V trimmed by 6 bases and J by 10 bases, 8 bases remained unmatched. CDR3 amino acids: CASSPGTGEGKLFF. CDR3 coding DNA: TGTGCCAGCAGTCCTGGGACAGGGGAGGGAAAACTGTTTTTT.

V gene TRBV5-1 combines with J gene TRBJ2-5; tentatively, D is TRBD2 (5 bases). The CDR3 is made up of 14 amino acids. Germline CDR1 SGHRS, CDR2 YFSETQ. V lost 0 bases and J 5 bases, leaving 11 bases between the germline ends. This chain's CDR3 is CASSLASGRETQYF. DNA for the CDR3: TGCGCCAGCAGCTTGGCAAGCGGCCGGGAGACCCAGTACTTC.

The rearrangement uses TRBV20-1 and TRBJ2-3, with D tentatively TRBD1 (6 bases). The CDR3 is 14 residues long. Germline values: CDR1 DFQATT, CDR2 SNEGSKA (reference sequence). The V end was cut by 1 base, the J end by 4 bases, with 12 bases between. The CDR3, as DNA: TGCAGTGCTAGAGGGGGACAATTCGCAGATACGCAGTATTTT. Amino acids: CSARGGQFADTQYF.